One sample yielded the 9 T cell receptor beta chains listed below, sequenced in a study of radiotherapy plus CTLA-4 blockade in lung cancer. Only in-frame clones appear in the TCRdb table, and some are missing; sequencing was by immunoSEQ multiplex PCR. The sample comprises about 39,000 clones, more than 75% of which are singletons, and more than 20% rests with the top ten. This sample comprised peripheral blood, obtained from a patient treated with radiotherapy plus ipilimumab. These receptor sequences come from a human donor with non-small cell lung cancer that progressed on radiotherapy plus ipilimumab.

The gene calls are TRBV7-9 and TRBJ1-5; D is perhaps TRBD1 (5 bases). Germline V gene data show CDR1 as SEHNR and CDR2 as FQNEAQ (reference sequence). Trimming left V 5 bases short and J 5 bases short, with 10 bases between. This CDR3 has 13 amino acids. CDR3 sequence: CASSVGGDQPQHF. DNA for the CDR3: TGTGCCAGCAGCGTCGGGGGGGATCAGCCCCAGCATTTT.

The J gene is TRBJ1-3, the V gene TRBV18, with a possible D match to TRBD1 (6 bases). Trimming stripped 3 bases from V and 0 bases from J, with 9 bases between. CDR3 size: 15 residues. CDR1 KGHSH and CDR2 LQKENI come from the germline V gene. The CDR3 protein is CASSPQGSSGNTIYF. CDR3 coding DNA: TGTGCCAGCTCACCGCAGGGGAGCTCTGGAAACACCATATATTTT.

The V gene is TRBV7-2, the J gene TRBJ1-2; D gene unclear. Trimming removed 6 bases from V and 0 bases from J, with 8 bases in between. The CDR3 loop spans 13 amino acids. Germline assignment: CDR1 SGHTA and CDR2 FQGNSA. CDR3 sequence (DNA): TGTGCCAGCAGTGCAGGCCCTAACTATGGCTACACCTTC. Amino acid sequence: CASSAGPNYGYTF.

The chain carries TRBV12-5 and TRBJ2-1; 11 nucleotides match TRBD2. V lost 1 base to trimming and J lost 3 bases; unmatched junction nucleotides: 2. Germline assignment: CDR1 LGHNT and CDR2 FRNRAP. This CDR3 spans 16 amino acids. This CDR3 reads CASGLGTSGRYNEQFF. CDR3 DNA sequence: TGTGCTAGTGGTTTGGGGACTAGCGGGCGCTACAATGAGCAGTTCTTC.

V usage is TRBV6-4 and J usage is TRBJ2-3; 12 bases align to TRBD2. The J segment lost 5 bases and the V segment lost 2 bases, leaving 2 bases of the junction unmatched. The CDR3 loop spans 15 amino acids. Germline values: CDR1 MRHNA, CDR2 SNTAGT. CDR3 nucleotides: TGTGCCAGCAGTGACCTAGCGGGGGGGTTAGATACGCAGTATTTT. As protein: CASSDLAGGLDTQYF.

This chain joins TRBV4-2 and TRBJ2-3; TRBD2 aligns across 12 bases. The germline V gene encodes CDR1 LGHNA and CDR2 YNFKEQ. Germline trimming cut 0 bases from V and 1 base from J; bases unmatched to any gene: 8. The CDR3 contains 19 residues. CDR3 DNA sequence: TGTGCCAGCAGCCAAGATCTGTCTAGCGGGGGGGCTGGCACAGATACGCAGTATTTT. This encodes CASSQDLSSGGAGTDTQYF.

This clone was counted a single time. V and J are TRBV4-1 and TRBJ1-4, with TRBD1 matching 8 bases. CDR3 length: 15 residues. With 4 bases clipped from V and 7 bases from J, the junction kept 8 bases outside the gene matches. Looked up from germline, CDR1 is MGHRA and CDR2 is YSYEKL. The CDR3 DNA follows: TGCGCCAGCAGCCTTCACCAGGGGGCGCGTGAAAAACTGTTTTTT. This encodes CASSLHQGAREKLFF.

The rearrangement links TRBV6-1 to TRBJ1-1; D is perhaps TRBD1 (6 bases). The CDR3 has 13 amino acids. CDR1 and CDR2 from the germline V gene are MNHNS and SASEGT. V shed 8 bases and J shed 1 base, with 11 bases lying between them. The CDR3 DNA is TGTGCCAGCCCCAAGGACAGGAACACTGAAGCTTTCTTT. Protein: CASPKDRNTEAFF.

This clone has only a few counts. The chain links TRBV14 to TRBJ1-4, with 9 bases matching TRBD1. The CDR3 is 15 amino acids. The junction had 6 bases not matched to a gene; V was cut back by 2 bases and J by 8 bases. Germline V gene sequence: CDR1 SGHDN, CDR2 FVKESK. The chain's CDR3 is CASSQKQGAGEKLFF. The CDR3 region has the DNA TGTGCCAGCAGCCAAAAACAGGGGGCAGGGGAAAAACTGTTTTTT.